The clone carrying this T cell receptor (beta chain) was recorded a few times. The sample comes from a study of blood T cell repertoires in COVID-19. Study at large: Donors in the United States, Italy and Spain gave samples during acute or convalescent COVID-19. PBMCs, B-cell-depleted T cells, or T cells provided the cDNA or gDNA that made up the material.

Authors' methods: Nucleated cell number was recorded as an estimate derived from reference gene primer amplification. Repertoires were generated with immunoSEQ multiplex PCR, while TCRdb's copy carries only in-frame clones and drops some. The V and J calls and clone size were taken over from that table, and D and trimming were inferred from the DNA. Of some 52,000 clones in the sample, around 80% were seen once. The germline CDR1 and CDR2 sequences are SGHVS and FNYEAQ. The CDR3 spans 16 residues. V was shortened by 2 bases and J by 2 bases, with 12 bases between the two germline ends. This rearrangement joins TRBV7-6 to TRBJ2-2, with D maybe TRBD2 (6 bases). The TCR originated in a middle-aged man with acute or convalescent COVID-19. Sequenced material: peripheral blood. The CDR3 DNA reads TGTGCCAGCAGCTTACGTCGGGGAGGCAACACCGGGGAGCTGTTTTTT. Translation gives CASSLRRGGNTGELFF.